The source of this TCR delta chain is a study of gamma-delta chains in newborns, infants, children. Study-level background: Polyclonal expansion of innate γδ T cells after birth follows microbial exposure.

TCRdb re-processed the reads using CATT. This table has around 5,200 delta-chain clones, more than 14% appearing once. V gave up 3 bases and J gave up 0 bases; unmatched junction bases: 13. The CDR3 totals 19 residues. CDR1 is GEAIGNYY and CDR2 is EKD in the germline V gene. Only a few counts were recorded for this clone. This specimen consisted of blood, obtained at baseline. The receptor was derived from a child who was a newborn, infant or young child, either healthy, febrile or measles-vaccinated (not recorded which). The V and J genes are TRDV2 and TRDJ1, with 12 nucleotides matching TRDD3. The DNA for the CDR3 is TGTGCCTGTGACCCCCTCGATATACTGGGGGATACCTACACCGATAAACTCATCTTT. This encodes CACDPLDILGDTYTDKLIF.